The 5 T cell receptor beta chains given below trace back to one sample, sequenced in a study of technical replicates of blood from a few donors. The method was immunoSEQ multiplex PCR; TCRdb's version includes in-frame clones alone and lacks a portion of them. The sample includes fewer than 60,000 clones, about 95% of them seen just once. Material: PBMCs. These receptors all stem from a human donor in good health. Some clones in this sample may be carry-over from other donors' samples.

This sequence joins TRBV5-1 and TRBJ1-4; TRBD1 matches 12 bases. J gave up 0 bases and V 5 bases, and 5 bases lay outside the gene matches. Germline-derived CDR1 and CDR2 are SGHRS and YFSETQ. The CDR3 totals 17 residues. Here the CDR3 reads CASSRGQGASTNEKLFF. DNA for the CDR3: TGCGCCAGCAGTCGGGGACAGGGGGCTTCAACTAATGAAAAACTGTTTTTT.

This clone was observed a single time. The chain combines TRBV7-2 with TRBJ2-6; 7 nucleotides align to TRBD1. The CDR3 covers 17 residues. CDR1 is SGHTA, CDR2 FQGNSA, per germline. Trimming cost V 4 bases and J 4 bases; bases outside gene matches: 10. CDR3 nucleotides: TGTGCCAGCAGCTCCACGGCACAGGGGACCGGGGCCAACGTCCTGACTTTC. Translation gives CASSSTAQGTGANVLTF.

The chain has TRBV4-3 and TRBJ1-1; D perhaps matches TRBD1 (5 bases). The CDR3 contains 13 residues. Looked up from germline, CDR1 is LGHNA and CDR2 is YSLEER. V was clipped by 3 bases and J by 4 bases, with 9 bases between them. CDR3 DNA sequence: TGCGCCAGCAGCCATGGGGGGGGCACTGAAGCTTTCTTT. Translation gives CASSHGGGTEAFF.

The genes are TRBV30 and TRBJ1-5; perhaps TRBD1 as D (5 bases). CDR3 length equals 15 residues. CDR1 is GTSNPN and CDR2 is SVGIG in the germline V gene (reference sequence). The germline V and J ends were trimmed by 1 base and 2 bases, with 12 bases remaining between them. Here the CDR3 reads CAWSESSGGNQPQHF. Here the CDR3 DNA reads TGTGCCTGGAGTGAAAGTTCGGGGGGCAATCAGCCCCAGCATTTT.

V and J are TRBV5-6 and TRBJ1-2; D is possibly TRBD1 (6 bases). Per germline, CDR1 SGHDT and CDR2 YYEEEE. This CDR3 is built from 15 residues. Trimming cost V 2 bases and J 5 bases, with 16 bases left between them. As DNA, the CDR3 is TGTGCCAGCAGCTTTCTTACAGGGAGGGGTTATGGCTACACCTTC. Its protein product is CASSFLTGRGYGYTF. Full variable domain (outside the CDR3, taken from reference TRBV5-6 and TRBJ1-2): DAGVTQSPTHLIKTRGQQVTLRCSPKSGHDTVSWYQQALGQGPQFIFQYYEEEERQRGNFPDRFSGHQFPNYSSELNVNALLLGDSALYLCASSFLTGRGYGYTFGSGTRLTVV.